This note documents a single T cell receptor (beta chain) sequence. Its antigen is currently unknown. The data are from a study of cytomegalovirus exposure and HLA in healthy donors. General observations from the study: The study recorded 150 to 200 TCR beta chains that were cytomegalovirus-associated. The tendency of first-cohort TCR clusters to co-occur in the roughly 120 validation repertoires was identified by a subsequent analysis.

Clones were sequenced by immunoSEQ multiplex PCR, and TCRdb holds only the in-frame ones, with some missing. The sample contains some 170,000 clones, 86% of which appear only once. This CDR3 is 14 amino acids long. CDR1 and CDR2 (germline): MNHEY, SVGAGI. With 5 bases removed from V and 0 bases from J, the gap between germline ends came to 11 bases. The rearrangement links TRBV6-5 to TRBJ2-7; D remains ambiguous. The sequenced sample consisted of PBMCs. The sequence was collected from a woman aged 18-29 years in good health and CMV-seronegative. In DNA form, the CDR3 reads TGTGCCAGCAGTCCACGACAACACTCCTACGAGCAGTACTTC. This encodes CASSPRQHSYEQYF.